This entry lists 8 T cell receptor beta chains sequenced from one sample in a study of T cell responses to AZD1222 COVID-19 vaccine. Generated by immunoSEQ multiplex PCR, the TCRdb table keeps only in-frame clones and is missing some. The profile shows around 170,000 clones, 91% of them singletons. Sample: peripheral blood, taken on day 0 of AZD1222 vaccination. The receptors originated from an adult in good health.

The genes are TRBV5-4 and TRBJ2-7; 8 bases fit TRBD2. After removal of 0 bases from V and 1 base from J, the junction contained 6 bases not matched to a gene. There are 16 residues in the CDR3. Germline V gives CDR1 SGHNT, CDR2 YYREEE (reference sequence). CDR3 protein: CASSLAGAGGSYEQYF. The DNA of the CDR3 is TGTGCCAGCAGCTTGGCCGGGGCGGGAGGATCCTACGAGCAGTACTTC.

The chain has TRBV19 and TRBJ2-7, with a tentative D call TRBD1 (6 bases). Germline V gene lookup returns CDR1 LNHDA and CDR2 SQIVND (reference sequence). The CDR3 consists of 13 residues. The ends were cut back, 3 bases at V and 5 bases at J, with 11 bases in the middle. The CDR3 protein is CASSINRANEQYF. In nucleotides, the CDR3 is TGTGCCAGTAGTATCAACAGGGCCAACGAGCAGTACTTC.

The chain couples TRBV6-2 or TRBV6-3 to TRBJ2-1, with D unresolved. This CDR3 comprises 13 residues. The V gene lost 6 bases and the J gene lost 5 bases, with 11 bases spanning the gap. Germline V gene data show CDR1 as MNHEY and CDR2 as SVGEGT. This CDR3 is CASSQGLNNEQFF. For the CDR3, the DNA is TGTGCCAGCAGCCAAGGTCTAAACAATGAGCAGTTCTTC.

This chain links TRBV7-9 with TRBJ2-7, with D possibly TRBD1 on 6 matching bases. Germline V gene data show CDR1 as SEHNR and CDR2 as FQNEAQ (reference sequence). The CDR3 is 14 amino acids. V was cut by 4 bases and J by 0 bases, with 10 bases left in between. The CDR3 nucleotides read TGTGCCAGCAGCTACGACAGGAACTCCTACGAGCAGTACTTC. Amino acids: CASSYDRNSYEQYF. Together with reference TRBV7-9 and TRBJ2-7, the CDR3 gives the full variable domain: DTGVSQNPRHKITKRGQNVTFRCDPISEHNRLYWYRQTLGQGPEFLTYFQNEAQLEKSRLLSDRFSAERPKGSFSTLEIQRTEQGDSAMYLCASSYDRNSYEQYFGPGTRLTVT.

The rearrangement joins TRBV28 to TRBJ2-1; D gene unclear. The germline gives CDR1 MDHEN, CDR2 SYDVKM. This CDR3 has 15 amino acids. Trimming removed 6 bases from V and 2 bases from J, with 14 bases in between. The CDR3 reads CASSSQTRPYNEQFF. CDR3 bases: TGTGCCAGCAGCTCTCAAACAAGGCCCTACAATGAGCAGTTCTTC.

J is TRBJ2-7 and V is TRBV6-6; TRBD1 aligns across 8 bases. Trimming removed 3 bases from V and 7 bases from J; junction bases left unmatched: 5. The CDR3 has 13 amino acids. CDR1 is MNHNY and CDR2 is SVGAGI in the germline V gene (reference sequence). Here the CDR3 DNA reads TGTGCCAGCAGTTATAGCAGACAGGGGGAGCAGTACTTC. Translation: CASSYSRQGEQYF.

There are a few counts of this clone. The chain uses TRBV4-1 and TRBJ2-5, with TRBD2 matching over 12 bases. The V segment lost 2 bases and the J segment 3 bases; nucleotides outside the gene matches: 4. CDR1 and CDR2 (germline): MGHRA, YSYEKL. The CDR3 is made up of 16 amino acids. CDR3 nucleotides: TGCGCCAGCAGCCAACTCAGACTAGCGGGAGAAGAGACCCAGTACTTC. This codes for CASSQLRLAGEETQYF.

The V gene is TRBV6-2 or TRBV6-3, the J gene TRBJ2-3; TRBD2 matches at 7 bases. The CDR3 loop spans 14 amino acids. V dropped 2 bases and J dropped 6; count of bases not matched to a gene: 5. Germline V CDR1 and CDR2: MNHEY, SVGEGT. The CDR3 DNA reads as TGTGCCAGCAGTTACCTTTCGCGGGGGGATACGCAGTATTTT. Its translation: CASSYLSRGDTQYF.